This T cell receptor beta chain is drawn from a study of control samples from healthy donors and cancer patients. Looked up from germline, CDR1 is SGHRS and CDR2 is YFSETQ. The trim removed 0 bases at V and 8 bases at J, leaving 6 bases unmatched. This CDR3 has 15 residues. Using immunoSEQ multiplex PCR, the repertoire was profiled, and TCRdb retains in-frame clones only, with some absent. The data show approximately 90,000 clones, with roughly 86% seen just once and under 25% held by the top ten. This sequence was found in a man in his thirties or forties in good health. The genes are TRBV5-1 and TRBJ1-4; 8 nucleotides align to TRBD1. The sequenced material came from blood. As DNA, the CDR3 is TGCGCCAGCAGCTTGGAGGGACAGGAGGGGGAAAAACTGTTTTTT. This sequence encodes CASSLEGQEGEKLFF.